A selection of T cell receptor beta chains follows, all from one sample in a study of beta chain features in type 1 diabetes. The protocol was immunoSEQ multiplex PCR, while the TCRdb copy is restricted to in-frame clones and leaves out a portion. The profile shows more than 200,000 clones, 16% of them singletons. The material sequenced was naive CD4+ T cells from blood. All receptors come from a man aged 25-45 years with type 1 diabetes. Each CDR3 is given with its conserved first and last residue.

CDR3aa: CASSLRTNSGANVLTF
v_gene: TRBV4-1
len: 16

CDR3aa: CASSLQAGGSYNEQFF
v_gene: TRBV5-1
len: 16

CDR3aa: CASSLGRRWDTQYF
v_gene: TRBV5-1
len: 14

CDR3aa: CASSFGDRVTQYF
v_gene: TRBV12-1
len: 13

CDR3aa: CSVVGRSGANVLTF
v_gene: TRBV29-1
len: 14

CDR3aa: CASRSSGSLTYEQYF
v_gene: TRBV7-2
len: 15

CDR3aa: CASSLDSFQPQHF
v_gene: TRBV6-6
len: 13

CDR3aa: CASSPIGQPKNIQYF
v_gene: TRBV5-1
len: 15

CDR3aa: CAIRERDIQYF
v_gene: TRBV10-3
len: 11

CDR3aa: CAISDPTGSNEKLFF
v_gene: TRBV10-3
len: 15

CDR3aa: CSVENRNTGELFF
v_gene: TRBV29-1
len: 13

CDR3aa: CASSPQPSGANVLTF
v_gene: TRBV14
len: 15

CDR3aa: CSVRLAGNYNEQFF
v_gene: TRBV29-1
len: 14

CDR3aa: CASSVSGGPADTQYF
v_gene: TRBV9
len: 15

CDR3aa: CASSFRPAGARNIQYF
v_gene: TRBV27
len: 16

CDR3aa: CASRLQLESSYEQYF
v_gene: TRBV6-1
len: 15

CDR3aa: CASSGRGGQFF
v_gene: TRBV2
len: 11

CDR3aa: CASSLGSTKNIQYF
v_gene: TRBV28
len: 14

CDR3aa: CSVNFRVSSYEQYF
v_gene: TRBV29-1
len: 14

CDR3aa: CASTLSAGGGETQYF
v_gene: TRBV5-1
len: 15

CDR3aa: CASSFRGIYNEQFF
v_gene: TRBV5-6
len: 14

CDR3aa: CASSKEGRTYEQYF
v_gene: TRBV21-1
len: 14

CDR3aa: CASASQGSYEQYF
v_gene: TRBV18
len: 13

CDR3aa: CATSREGGSIPYGYTF
v_gene: TRBV15
len: 16

CDR3aa: CASGGGSRYNEQFF
v_gene: TRBV7-2
len: 14

CDR3aa: CASSEASGAYNEQFF
v_gene: TRBV2
len: 15

CDR3aa: CASSLAEDTQYF
v_gene: TRBV7-9
len: 12

CDR3aa: CASSFPTGRPDTQYF
v_gene: TRBV13
len: 15

CDR3aa: CATSRDQSREQFF
v_gene: TRBV15
len: 13

CDR3aa: CASHTRAAGELFF
v_gene: TRBV2
len: 13

CDR3aa: CASGIDRGSYNEQFF
v_gene: TRBV4-3
len: 15

CDR3aa: CASSLALRVTEAFF
v_gene: TRBV7-2
len: 14

CDR3aa: CASSFWGDSKNIQYF
v_gene: TRBV27
len: 15

CDR3aa: CASSLVDNEQFF
v_gene: TRBV5-4
len: 12

CDR3aa: CSTSGTSGSYEQYF
v_gene: TRBV29-1
len: 14

CDR3aa: CASSQVTSVDNEQFF
v_gene: TRBV4-1
len: 15

CDR3aa: CASSRGTGVYEQYF
v_gene: TRBV7-2
len: 14

CDR3aa: CASSDRQGAETQYF
v_gene: TRBV5-1
len: 14

CDR3aa: CSVVDNANTGELFF
v_gene: TRBV29-1
len: 14

CDR3aa: CASSPPPGRASTDTQYF
v_gene: TRBV7-9
len: 17

CDR3aa: CAISGRDRTYEQYF
v_gene: TRBV10-3
len: 14

CDR3aa: CSAGQGAMNTEAFF
v_gene: TRBV29-1
len: 14

CDR3aa: CASSIGQGKETQYF
v_gene: TRBV6-1
len: 14

CDR3aa: CASSSSSYEQYF
v_gene: TRBV7-2
len: 12

CDR3aa: CASSLDRTNYGYTF
v_gene: TRBV11-2
len: 14

CDR3aa: CASSVRNGYTF
v_gene: TRBV2
len: 11

CDR3aa: CAWSVPGLMSNQPQHF
v_gene: TRBV30
len: 16

CDR3aa: CASSSMGRERYEQYF
v_gene: TRBV5-4
len: 15

CDR3aa: CASSPRGEETQYF
v_gene: TRBV18
len: 13

CDR3aa: CASSGGTSGSSDTQYF
v_gene: TRBV25-1
len: 16

CDR3aa: CASSLRRGPANTGELFF
v_gene: TRBV14
len: 17

CDR3aa: CSYRGISSYNEQFF
v_gene: TRBV29-1
len: 14

CDR3aa: CASSYSITSTVKPQHF
v_gene: TRBV6-5
len: 16